One TCR beta chain is described in this entry. This entry is derived from a study of blood T cell repertoires in COVID-19. Study in general: Spain, Italy and the United States supplied samples that represented acute and convalescent COVID-19. T cells, B-cell-depleted T cells, or PBMCs supplied cDNA or gDNA.

Patients from Seattle were sampled longitudinally, starting during active infection. In the study's own analysis: Reference gene primer amplification in the assay estimated nucleated cell counts. The assay was immunoSEQ multiplex PCR, and TCRdb's table has in-frame clones only and misses some. From that table come the V and J calls and clone size; the DNA was used to work out D and trimming. This table has roughly 160,000 clones, about 83% appearing once. The CDR3 is 16 residues long. The germline CDR1 and CDR2 sequences are MDHEN and SYDVKM. Trimming pared 6 bases from V and 5 bases from J, leaving 22 bases between.

This sequence originates from a woman at least 80 years old with COVID-19, enrolled during active disease. J is TRBJ1-2 and V is TRBV28; unclear D gene. Source material: peripheral blood. DNA for the CDR3: TGTGCCAGCAGCTACCCGGTTGACACCACGGGGTATGGCTACACCTTC. Residues: CASSYPVDTTGYGYTF.